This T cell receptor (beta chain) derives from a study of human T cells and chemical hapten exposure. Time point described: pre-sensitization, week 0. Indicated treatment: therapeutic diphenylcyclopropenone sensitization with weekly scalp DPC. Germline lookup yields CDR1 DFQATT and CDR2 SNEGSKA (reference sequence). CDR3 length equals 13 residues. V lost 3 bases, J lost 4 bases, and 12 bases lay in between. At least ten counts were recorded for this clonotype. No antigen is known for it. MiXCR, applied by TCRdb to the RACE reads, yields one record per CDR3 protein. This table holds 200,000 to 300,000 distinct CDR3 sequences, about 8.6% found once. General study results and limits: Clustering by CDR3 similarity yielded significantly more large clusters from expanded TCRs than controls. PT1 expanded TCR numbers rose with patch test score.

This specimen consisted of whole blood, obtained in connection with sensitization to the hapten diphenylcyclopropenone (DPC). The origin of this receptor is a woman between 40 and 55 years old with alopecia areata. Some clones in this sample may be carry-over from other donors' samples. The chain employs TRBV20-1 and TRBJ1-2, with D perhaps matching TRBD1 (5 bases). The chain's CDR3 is CSASPTGSYGYTF. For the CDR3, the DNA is TGCAGTGCTAGTCCCACAGGATCCTATGGCTACACCTTC.